One sample yielded the 18 T cell receptor beta chains listed below, sequenced in a study of blood T cell repertoires in COVID-19. Using immunoSEQ multiplex PCR, the repertoire was profiled, and TCRdb retains in-frame clones only, with some absent. The profile shows approximately 150,000 clones, about 80% of them singletons. Material for sequencing was PBMCs or T cells enriched from blood (not recorded which). The origin of the receptors is a man aged 40-49 years with acute COVID-19.

This clone was picked up one time. The chain employs TRBV4-1 and TRBJ2-7; 10 bases match TRBD1. Germline lookup yields CDR1 MGHRA and CDR2 YSYEKL. This CDR3 is built from 13 residues. V gave up 3 bases and J gave up 4 bases; unmatched junction bases: 0. CDR3 protein: CASSQDRGYEQYF. The CDR3 nucleotides read TGCGCCAGCAGCCAGGACAGGGGGTACGAGCAGTACTTC.

The chain employs TRBV19 and TRBJ2-7, with D tentatively TRBD2 (5 bases). Germline V gives CDR1 LNHDA, CDR2 SQIVND (reference sequence). Trimming stripped 1 base from V and 7 bases from J, with 17 bases between. The CDR3 loop spans 15 amino acids. Written as DNA, the CDR3 is TGTGCCAGTAGTATAGTGCTAGCCGGTAAAGAAGAGCAGTACTTC. Translating it yields CASSIVLAGKEEQYF. Looking up the rest from reference TRBV19 and TRBJ2-7 gives the full variable domain: DGGITQSPKYLFRKEGQNVTLSCEQNLNHDAMYWYRQDPGQGLRLIYYSQIVNDFQKGDIAEGYSVSREKKESFPLTVTSAQKNPTAFYLCASSIVLAGKEEQYFGPGTRLTVT.

V and J are TRBV9 and TRBJ1-5, with TRBD1 identical over 7 bases. The germline V gene encodes CDR1 SGDLS and CDR2 YYNGEE. The CDR3 consists of 15 residues. The V segment lost 3 bases and the J segment 4 bases; nucleotides outside the gene matches: 7. The CDR3 nucleotides read TGTGCCAGCAGCGCACGTGGACAGGTGAATCAGCCCCAGCATTTT. Translated, it gives CASSARGQVNQPQHF.

The chain is built from TRBV11-3 and TRBJ1-1; D perhaps matches TRBD1 (6 bases). CDR3 length equals 14 residues. Trimming removed 2 bases at V and 6 bases at J, with 13 bases between. Germline V CDR1 and CDR2: SGHNT, YENEEA. In DNA form, the CDR3 reads TGTGCCAGCAGCTTATCCGGGACACCGTCTGAAGCTTTCTTT. Amino acid sequence: CASSLSGTPSEAFF.

The chain is built from TRBV11-2 and TRBJ2-5; 8 nucleotides align to TRBD2. The CDR3 consists of 14 residues. In germline, CDR1 is SGHAT, CDR2 FQNNGV. J lost 5 bases, V lost 5 bases, and 7 bases had no gene match. The CDR3 here is CASSQIAGTETQYF. The CDR3 DNA reads TGTGCCAGCAGCCAGATAGCGGGGACGGAGACCCAGTACTTC.

This clone was counted between two and nine times. V is TRBV7-6 and J is TRBJ2-1, with TRBD2 matching 9 bases. Germline V gives CDR1 SGHVS, CDR2 FNYEAQ. This CDR3 has 17 amino acids. Unmatched junction bases numbered 9, after V lost 4 bases and J lost 2 bases. CDR3 nucleotide sequence: TGTGCCAGCAGCTCGAATCTAGCGGGGCAACCCTACAATGAGCAGTTCTTC. This encodes CASSSNLAGQPYNEQFF.

This chain links TRBV6-5 with TRBJ1-5; D is perhaps TRBD1 (5 bases). Trimming removed 10 bases at V and 1 base at J, with 17 bases between. The CDR3 totals 15 residues. Germline lookup yields CDR1 MNHEY and CDR2 SVGAGI. The CDR3 here is CATGREARSNQPQHF. In DNA, the CDR3 is TGTGCCACTGGCAGGGAGGCGAGAAGCAATCAGCCCCAGCATTTT.

The V gene is TRBV28, the J gene TRBJ1-2; tentative D call: TRBD1 (6 bases). The germline gives CDR1 MDHEN, CDR2 SYDVKM. There are 13 residues in the CDR3. V gave up 5 bases and J gave up 3 bases, with 10 bases separating them. The CDR3 here is CASSEDSHYGYTF. The CDR3 DNA is TGTGCCAGCAGTGAGGACAGTCACTATGGCTACACCTTC.

The genes are TRBV3-1 (or the pseudogene TRBV3-2) and TRBJ2-7; perhaps TRBD2 as D (5 bases). V lost 1 base, J lost 6 bases, and 7 bases lay in between. CDR1 is LGHDT and CDR2 is YNNKEL in the germline V gene (reference sequence). This CDR3 is built from 12 residues. CDR3 sequence (DNA): TGTGCCAGCAGCCAAGGCGGAGGCGAGCAGTACTTC. It specifies CASSQGGGEQYF.

This sequence joins TRBV15 and TRBJ2-1, with 7 bases matching TRBD1. Germline CDR1 is LNHNV and CDR2 is YYDKDF (reference sequence). The CDR3 is made up of 13 amino acids. With V trimmed by 8 bases and J by 5 bases, 6 bases remained unmatched. CDR3: CATGRQGDNEQFF. Written as DNA, the CDR3 is TGTGCCACCGGGAGACAGGGAGACAATGAGCAGTTCTTC.

Comment on this clone: Different DNA sequences within this sample yield the same CDR3. This sequence joins TRBV27 and TRBJ1-5; tentatively, D is TRBD1 (5 bases). V was cut by 2 bases and J by 4 bases, with 12 bases left in between. This CDR3 is 15 amino acids long. CDR1 MNHEY and CDR2 SMNVEV come from the germline V gene (reference sequence). The chain's CDR3 is CASSLRPGGNQPQHF. In DNA, the CDR3 is TGTGCCAGCAGTTTAAGACCGGGGGGAAATCAGCCCCAGCATTTT.

This chain joins TRBV15 and TRBJ1-2, with 9 nucleotides matching TRBD1. Germline trimming cut 8 bases from V and 0 bases from J; bases unmatched to any gene: 13. Germline V CDR1 and CDR2: LNHNV, YYDKDF (reference sequence). This CDR3 is 17 amino acids long. The CDR3 sequence: CATPFLPRTGANYGYTF. In DNA, the CDR3 is TGTGCCACCCCCTTTCTACCTCGGACAGGGGCTAACTATGGCTACACCTTC.

V is TRBV7-9 and J is TRBJ2-2, with TRBD2 matching 16 bases. J lost 9 bases, V lost 7 bases, and 11 bases had no gene match. This CDR3 is 17 amino acids long. CDR1 is SEHNR and CDR2 is FQNEAQ in the germline V gene (reference sequence). The CDR3 loop is CASINPGLAGGHRELFF. CDR3 DNA sequence: TGTGCCAGCATCAACCCGGGACTAGCGGGAGGGCATCGGGAGCTGTTTTTT.

The rearrangement links TRBV3-1 (or the pseudogene TRBV3-2) to TRBJ2-2; TRBD1 might be the D (6 bases). CDR3 length: 14 amino acids. Between the trimmed V and J ends, which lost 4 bases and 9 bases, there was a span of 15 bases. Germline-derived CDR1 and CDR2 are LGHDT and YNNKEL (reference sequence). In DNA form, the CDR3 reads TGTGCCAGCAGCCCTTCTAACACAGGGTGGGAGCTGTTTTTT. Its protein product is CASSPSNTGWELFF.

The V and J genes are TRBV4-1 and TRBJ1-5, with D maybe TRBD1 (6 bases). The CDR3 has 17 residues. Germline V gene lookup returns CDR1 MGHRA and CDR2 YSYEKL. V was clipped by 0 bases and J by 2 bases, with 14 bases between them. The CDR3 spells CASSQERTVGGNQPQHF. The CDR3 DNA reads as TGCGCCAGCAGCCAAGAAAGGACAGTCGGGGGCAATCAGCCCCAGCATTTT.

The rearrangement links TRBV9 to TRBJ1-2; possibly TRBD1 for D (5 bases). CDR1 SGDLS and CDR2 YYNGEE come from the germline V gene. The V gene lost 0 bases and the J gene lost 2 bases, with 11 bases spanning the gap. This CDR3 is 15 amino acids long. CDR3 nucleotides: TGTGCCAGCAGCGTAGTGGCAGGGATCAACTATGGCTACACCTTC. Amino acids: CASSVVAGINYGYTF.

The chain joins TRBV24-1 to TRBJ2-1; D gene uncertain. In germline, CDR1 is KGHDR, CDR2 SFDVKD. The CDR3 consists of 15 residues. The V gene lost 3 bases and the J gene lost 0 bases, with 8 bases spanning the gap. The CDR3 is CATSDTKSSYNEQFF. The CDR3 region has the DNA TGTGCCACCAGTGATACCAAGAGCTCCTACAATGAGCAGTTCTTC.

V and J are TRBV7-3 and TRBJ1-1; 9 bases line up with TRBD1. The V gene's germline CDR1 is SGHTA and CDR2 FQGTGA. The CDR3 loop spans 13 amino acids. V shed 5 bases and J 8 bases; nucleotides not matched to a gene: 6. The CDR3, as DNA: TGTGCCAGCAGCAAGGACAGGGGTTCGGAAGCTTTCTTT. This gives the protein CASSKDRGSEAFF.